The 14 T cell receptor beta chains below come from one sample, sequenced in a study of blood T cell repertoires in COVID-19. Generated by immunoSEQ multiplex PCR, the TCRdb table keeps only in-frame clones and is missing some. The table has about 430,000 clones, 70% to 90% seen once. The specimen was PBMCs or T cells enriched from blood (not recorded which). The receptors originated from a woman under 30 who had been exposed to COVID-19.

The CDR3 DNA sequence: TGTGCCAGCAGAATAAGCGGGGGAAACGTCCTGACTTTC. Translating gives CASRISGGNVLTF. V and J are TRBV7-2 and TRBJ2-6; TRBD2 agrees at 8 bases. The CDR3 totals 13 residues. V was pared by 6 bases and J by 10 bases, with 5 bases of the junction left unmatched. Germline V gene lookup returns CDR1 SGHTA and CDR2 FQGNSA.

The chain links TRBV7-8 to TRBJ2-7; TRBD1 agrees at 8 bases. The V gene's germline CDR1 is SGHVS and CDR2 FQNEAQ. J lost 1 base, V lost 5 bases, and 10 bases had no gene match. CDR3 length: 16 amino acids. CDR3 loop: CASSVRTGRTSYEQYF. CDR3 nucleotide sequence: TGTGCCAGCAGCGTCCGGACAGGGAGGACTTCCTACGAGCAGTACTTC. The full variable domain, completed using reference TRBV7-8 and TRBJ2-7, is GAGVSQSPRYKVAKRGQDVALRCDPISGHVSLFWYQQALGQGPEFLTYFQNEAQLDKSGLPSDRFFAERPEGSVSTLKIQRTQQEDSAVYLCASSVRTGRTSYEQYFGPGTRLTVT.

The V gene is TRBV2, the J gene TRBJ1-3; a possible D gene is TRBD1 (5 bases). Per the germline V gene, CDR1 is SNHLY and CDR2 is FYNNEI. The CDR3 is 15 amino acids. V was cut by 7 bases and J by 1 base, with 14 bases left in between. This CDR3 is CASIAGIHSGNTIYF. The CDR3 DNA reads as TGTGCCAGCATCGCAGGGATACATTCTGGAAACACCATATATTTT.

The V call is TRBV15, the J call TRBJ2-1; TRBD1 might be the D (5 bases). The V end was cut by 1 base, the J end by 12 bases, with 10 bases between. The CDR3 runs to 12 residues. Germline assignment: CDR1 LNHNV and CDR2 YYDKDF (reference sequence). The CDR3 bases are TGTGCCACCAGCAGAGCGGATACAGGGCAGTTCTTC. Its translation is CATSRADTGQFF.

V gene TRBV18 combines with J gene TRBJ2-3, with D unclear. CDR3 length: 14 residues. V was cut by 0 bases and J by 4 bases, with 8 bases left in between. Germline CDR1 reads KGHSH; CDR2 reads LQKENI. Written as DNA, the CDR3 is TGTGCCAGCTCACCACCTAGCTGGGCAGATACGCAGTATTTT. Residues: CASSPPSWADTQYF.

The chain recombines TRBV19 with TRBJ2-1; TRBD2 agrees at 8 bases. This CDR3 spans 15 amino acids. Germline assignment: CDR1 LNHDA and CDR2 SQIVND (reference sequence). The junction had 3 bases not matched to a gene; V was cut back by 3 bases and J by 2 bases. CDR3 in DNA: TGTGCCAGTAGTATGAGGACTAGCCCCTACAATGAGCAGTTCTTC. This gives the protein CASSMRTSPYNEQFF.

The chain uses TRBV7-2 and TRBJ1-2; no clear D gene. Germline CDR1 is SGHTA and CDR2 is FQGNSA. Trimming stripped 2 bases from V and 6 bases from J, with 10 bases between. The CDR3 is made up of 13 amino acids. The CDR3 region is CASSLYLTNGYTF. In DNA, the CDR3 is TGTGCCAGCAGCTTATATCTAACGAATGGCTACACCTTC.

In its sample, this clone was seen once. The rearrangement uses TRBV29-1 and TRBJ2-3, with TRBD2 matching over 8 bases. In germline, CDR1 is SQVTM, CDR2 ANQGSEA. V shed 3 bases, J shed 8 bases, and the junction held 10 bases outside the gene matches. This CDR3 has 14 residues. CDR3 loop: CSVDLRQAGGTQYF. The CDR3 DNA sequence: TGCAGCGTTGACCTTAGACAGGCGGGAGGTACGCAGTATTTT.

This chain links TRBV4-1 with TRBJ1-2; D gene uncertain. The V gene's germline CDR1 is MGHRA and CDR2 YSYEKL. This CDR3 has 14 amino acids. Trimming removed 0 bases at V and 4 bases at J, with 9 bases between. The CDR3 coding sequence is TGCGCCAGCAGCCAAGATCTCAACGGCTATGGCTACACCTTC. This translates into CASSQDLNGYGYTF.

A note on this clone: A junction boundary mismatches the germline segment, possibly from a read error. The chain carries TRBV7-7 and TRBJ2-5; D is ambiguous. The CDR3 runs to 12 residues. CDR1 and CDR2 (germline): SSHAT, FNYEAQ (reference sequence). The CDR3 loop reads CASSLVGETQYF. The CDR3 DNA follows: TGTGCTAGCAGCTTAGTCGGGGAGACCCAGTACTTC.

V usage is TRBV18 and J usage is TRBJ2-3; D call uncertain. This CDR3 spans 12 amino acids. Trimming left V 3 bases short and J 6 bases short, with 7 bases between. Germline V gene lookup returns CDR1 KGHSH and CDR2 LQKENI. In DNA, the CDR3 is TGTGCCAGCTCACCTGAGATGGATACGCAGTATTTT. Translation: CASSPEMDTQYF.

The chain is built from TRBV25-1 and TRBJ2-5; a possible D gene is TRBD1 (6 bases). Germline assignment: CDR1 MGHDK and CDR2 SYGVNS. Between the trimmed V and J ends, which lost 4 bases and 5 bases, there was a span of 14 bases. The CDR3 is 14 residues long. CDR3 sequence (DNA): TGTGCCAGCAGTGTTGGGGGCCTCCGGGAGACCCAGTACTTC. It codes for CASSVGGLRETQYF.

The chain uses TRBV6-5 and TRBJ1-2; 11 nucleotides match TRBD1. This CDR3 comprises 16 residues. V was pared by 0 bases and J by 8 bases, with 8 bases of the junction left unmatched. Germline CDR1 MNHEY, CDR2 SVGAGI. In nucleotides, the CDR3 is TGTGCCAGCAGTTACTCGATGGGACAGGGGGTAGAGGGCTACACCTTC. Translated: CASSYSMGQGVEGYTF.

In DNA, the CDR3 is TGTGCCAGCACCCTTTCTAGATATGGCTACACCTTC. This encodes CASTLSRYGYTF. The rearrangement links TRBV12-3 or TRBV12-4 to TRBJ1-2; D uncertain. The CDR3 is 12 residues long. The V gene lost 7 bases and the J gene lost 5 bases, with 11 bases spanning the gap.